This TCR beta chain was captured in a study of identical twins. Whole-study findings and limits: In drawing conclusions, the study used cross-sectional statistical analysis and did not follow the same donors. Partial confounding of zero-insertion analyses by invariant MAIT and iNKT cells was possible. Twins showed weaker excess sharing in their beta out-of-frame sequences.

MiXCR, run by TCRdb on the 5' RACE reads, gives a single entry per CDR3 protein. Here the sample spans 510,000 or so distinct CDR3 sequences, roughly 15% being singletons. Trimming at V came to 5 bases and at J to 3 bases, leaving 6 bases not matched to a gene. The CDR3 sequence is 14 residues long. Ten or more counts support this clonotype. Its antigen is as yet unknown. These sequences were also reported in another study, on yellow fever vaccine responses in identical twins.

V is TRBV12-3 or TRBV12-4 and J is TRBJ2-7; TRBD1 aligns across 8 bases. The specimen was CD4+ T cells sorted from blood. The sequence derives from a young woman in good health. The chain's CDR3 is CASSHGQGHYEQYF. The CDR3 DNA sequence: TGTGCCAGCAGTCACGGACAGGGCCACTACGAGCAGTACTTC.